One and the same sample provided the 23 T cell receptor beta chains below, sequenced in a study of CD8 T cells in ankylosing spondylitis. TCRdb recomputed calls from the 5' RACE reads with MiXCR, one row per CDR3 protein. The sample gives roughly 350,000 distinct CDR3 sequences, 7.5% to 9% of which show up once; 13% to 15% is in the top ten. General study results and limits: What seemed typical of ankylosing spondylitis blood was a TCR beta motif built from eight highly homologous variants.

Their antigens remain unidentified. Source material: blood, either unsorted or a sorted T cell fraction (not recorded which). These receptors originate from a male donor with ankylosing spondylitis.

This clonotype was counted only a few times. The V and J genes are TRBV19 and TRBJ2-1; 10 bases are shared with TRBD2. Unmatched junction bases numbered 13, after V lost 4 bases and J lost 7 bases. Per the germline V gene, CDR1 is LNHDA and CDR2 is SQIVND (reference sequence). The CDR3 covers 17 residues. CDR3 loop: CASSTYLPSGRRNEQFF. In DNA form, the CDR3 reads TGTGCCAGTAGTACCTACCTCCCTAGCGGGAGAAGGAATGAGCAGTTCTTC.

This clonotype was observed at least ten times. The rearrangement links TRBV7-9 to TRBJ2-1; D call uncertain. Trimming shortened V by 6 bases and J by 1 base, and 7 bases separated the two germline ends. The CDR3 consists of 13 residues. Germline CDR1 is SEHNR and CDR2 is FQNEAQ (reference sequence). CDR3 sequence: CASRGGSYNEQFF. CDR3 DNA: TGTGCCAGCAGAGGTGGTTCCTACAATGAGCAGTTCTTC.

This clonotype was seen repeatedly, ten times or more. This chain uses TRBV15 with TRBJ2-7, with 9 bases matching TRBD1. After removal of 0 bases from V and 7 bases from J, the junction contained 7 bases not matched to a gene. The CDR3 runs to 15 residues. CDR1 and CDR2 from the germline V gene are LNHNV and YYDKDF (reference sequence). The CDR3 nucleotides are TGTGCCACCAGCAGAGATTTGGGGGACAGGGCGGAGCAGTACTTC. Amino acid sequence: CATSRDLGDRAEQYF.

This clonotype occurred a few times. V usage is TRBV18 and J usage is TRBJ2-7; tentatively, D is TRBD1 or TRBD2 (5 bases each). The CDR3 loop spans 14 amino acids. V was shortened by 3 bases and J by 2 bases, with 11 bases between the two germline ends. Germline V CDR1 and CDR2: KGHSH, LQKENI. For the CDR3, the DNA is TGTGCCAGCTCACCCCCTTGGGGGACCTACGAGCAGTACTTC. The encoded protein is CASSPPWGTYEQYF.

A remark on this clonotype: One junction end does not reproduce the germline sequence, and a read error may be involved. The chain couples TRBV6-6 to TRBJ1-5; D is undetermined. Germline-derived CDR1 and CDR2 are MNHNY and SVGAGI (reference sequence). This CDR3 has 13 residues. DNA for the CDR3: TGTGCCAGCATATACGCTCAAGATCAGTCCCAGCATTTT. It codes for CASIYAQDQSQHF.

This clonotype was picked up many times. The rearrangement links TRBV12-3 or TRBV12-4 to TRBJ2-2; D remains ambiguous. The V end was cut by 2 bases, the J end by 6 bases, with 13 bases between. The CDR3 is 15 residues long. CDR3 sequence: CASSLPGRVPGELFF. The CDR3 bases are TGTGCCAGCAGTTTACCGGGCCGGGTTCCCGGGGAGCTGTTTTTT.

This clonotype was recorded many times. The genes are TRBV7-2 and TRBJ2-7; 8 nucleotides align to TRBD2. The CDR3 runs 12 residues. J was trimmed by 6 bases and V by 3 bases; bases with no gene match: 1. Germline CDR1 SGHTA, CDR2 FQGNSA. The CDR3 nucleotides read TGTGCCAGCAGCTTCGGGACTAGCGAGCAGTACTTC. Protein: CASSFGTSEQYF.

The chain employs TRBV27 and TRBJ2-2; 7 nucleotides align to TRBD1. Germline CDR1 MNHEY, CDR2 SMNVEV (reference sequence). V was pared by 7 bases and J by 2 bases, with 10 bases of the junction left unmatched. The CDR3 length is 16 residues. The CDR3 reads CASNSVGQINTGELFF. The CDR3 DNA sequence: TGTGCCAGCAATTCAGTGGGACAGATAAACACCGGGGAGCTGTTTTTT.

This clonotype was picked up many times. The CDR3 spells CASSMGSGTSTGANVLTF. CDR3 coding DNA: TGCGCCAGCAGCATGGGTAGCGGGACCTCTACTGGGGCCAACGTCCTGACTTTC. The chain recombines TRBV5-1 with TRBJ2-6; 8 nucleotides line up with TRBD2. Germline CDR1 reads SGHRS; CDR2 reads YFSETQ. This CDR3 region has 18 residues. The J segment lost 2 bases and the V segment lost 4 bases, leaving 11 bases of the junction unmatched. Based on the CDR3 plus reference TRBV5-1 and TRBJ2-6, the full variable domain is KAGVTQTPRYLIKTRGQQVTLSCSPISGHRSVSWYQQTPGQGLQFLFEYFSETQRNKGNFPGRFSGRQFSNSRSEMNVSTLELGDSALYLCASSMGSGTSTGANVLTFGAGSRLTVL.

The chain links TRBV12-3 or TRBV12-4 to TRBJ2-4, with 7 bases fitting TRBD1. The V and J ends lost 3 bases and 4 bases, in that order; junction bases with no gene match: 3. This CDR3 comprises 14 residues. CDR3 residues: CASSFPDRKNIQYF. The CDR3, as DNA: TGTGCCAGCAGTTTCCCGGACAGGAAAAACATTCAGTACTTC.

In its sample, this clonotype was seen many times. The chain couples TRBV3-1 to TRBJ2-7, with D tentatively TRBD1 (6 bases). V was clipped by 4 bases and J by 4 bases, with 14 bases between them. Per germline, CDR1 LGHDT and CDR2 YNNKEL (reference sequence). CDR3 length: 14 amino acids. The CDR3 here is CASSRTGSDYEQYF. CDR3 DNA sequence: TGTGCCAGCAGCCGCACAGGGTCGGATTACGAGCAGTACTTC.

The V and J genes are TRBV18 and TRBJ2-2; tentatively, D is TRBD1 or TRBD2 (5 bases each). Trimming removed 3 bases from V and 0 bases from J, with 20 bases in between. This CDR3 contains 19 residues. Germline lookup yields CDR1 KGHSH and CDR2 LQKENI. The CDR3 nucleotides read TGTGCCAGCTCACCGCCCCAGCGGACGGGGCGCCCGAACACCGGGGAGCTGTTTTTT. This translates into CASSPPQRTGRPNTGELFF.

This clonotype was recorded a few times. The chain couples TRBV6-1 to TRBJ2-4; D might be TRBD2 (6 bases). This CDR3 is built from 14 residues. V shed 6 bases and J shed 7 bases, with 16 bases lying between them. CDR1 is MNHNS and CDR2 is SASEGT in the germline V gene. For the CDR3, the DNA is TGTGCCAGCAGCACACCCCGGGGGTGGAACATTCAGTACTTC. As protein: CASSTPRGWNIQYF.

This clonotype was recorded at least ten times. V and J are TRBV12-3 or TRBV12-4 and TRBJ2-7; either TRBD1 or TRBD2 may supply D (5 bases each). The CDR3 sequence is 14 residues long. Trimming left V 6 bases short and J 0 bases short, with 12 bases between. CDR3 residues: CASSPPGSSYEQYF. DNA of the CDR3: TGTGCCAGCAGCCCCCCAGGGAGCTCCTACGAGCAGTACTTC.

This clonotype was found a few times. This chain joins TRBV9 and TRBJ2-1; TRBD2 matches at 14 bases. CDR3 length: 18 amino acids. With V trimmed by 4 bases and J by 7 bases, 13 bases remained unmatched. Germline values: CDR1 SGDLS, CDR2 YYNGEE. CDR3 nucleotides: TGTGCCAGCAGCCCCCGGGGACTAGCGGGAGTTAGGGATAATGAGCAGTTCTTC. Amino acids: CASSPRGLAGVRDNEQFF. Full variable domain (outside the CDR3, taken from reference TRBV9 and TRBJ2-1): DSGVTQTPKHLITATGQRVTLRCSPRSGDLSVYWYQQSLDQGLQFLIQYYNGEERAKGNILERFSAQQFPDLHSELNLSSLELGDSALYFCASSPRGLAGVRDNEQFFGPGTRLTVL.

The V gene is TRBV11-1, the J gene TRBJ2-1; TRBD2 aligns across 14 bases. This CDR3 contains 16 residues. V gave up 6 bases and J gave up 3 bases; unmatched junction bases: 4. The germline gives CDR1 SGHAT, CDR2 FQDESV (reference sequence). The CDR3 DNA follows: TGTGCCAGCAGGTCCGGGACTAGCGGGAGCTACAATGAGCAGTTCTTC. It is translated as CASRSGTSGSYNEQFF. Complete variable domain (other parts from reference TRBV11-1 and TRBJ2-1): EAEVAQSPRYKITEKSQAVAFWCDPISGHATLYWYRQILGQGPELLVQFQDESVVDDSQLPKDRFSAERLKGVDSTLKIQPAELGDSAMYLCASRSGTSGSYNEQFFGPGTRLTVL.

This clonotype was seen at least ten times. The chain couples TRBV28 to TRBJ2-7, with TRBD1 identical over 8 bases. CDR3 size: 14 residues. Germline V gene lookup returns CDR1 MDHEN and CDR2 SYDVKM. J gave up 3 bases and V 3 bases, and 4 bases lay outside the gene matches. This CDR3 reads CASSFMGTGYEQYF. The CDR3, as DNA: TGTGCCAGCAGTTTTATGGGGACAGGCTACGAGCAGTACTTC. Drawing the rest from reference TRBV28 and TRBJ2-7, the complete variable domain is DVKVTQSSRYLVKRTGEKVFLECVQDMDHENMFWYRQDPGLGLRLIYFSYDVKMKEKGDIPEGYSVSREKKERFSLILESASTNQTSMYLCASSFMGTGYEQYFGPGTRLTVT.

The chain recombines TRBV5-4 with TRBJ2-7, with D perhaps TRBD1 or TRBD2 (5 bases each). This CDR3 spans 13 amino acids. The V gene lost 4 bases and the J gene lost 4 bases, with 12 bases spanning the gap. Germline V CDR1 and CDR2: SGHNT, YYREEE (reference sequence). The CDR3 is CASSPGTQYEQYF. For the CDR3, the DNA is TGTGCCAGCAGCCCTGGGACCCAATACGAGCAGTACTTC.

This clonotype was seen at least ten times. The gene calls are TRBV12-3 or TRBV12-4 and TRBJ1-3; 8 bases are shared with TRBD1. V was clipped by 6 bases and J by 2 bases; unmatched bases: 3. This CDR3 spans 14 amino acids. The CDR3 loop reads CASRPTGAGNTIYF. Written as DNA, the CDR3 is TGTGCCAGCAGGCCGACAGGGGCTGGAAACACCATATATTTT.

This chain joins TRBV20-1 and TRBJ2-5, with 7 bases matching TRBD2. The V and J ends lost 4 bases and 2 bases, in that order; junction bases with no gene match: 1. Germline-derived CDR1 and CDR2 are DFQATT and SNEGSKA (reference sequence). The CDR3 runs 12 residues. The CDR3 is CSAKGLQETQYF. CDR3 nucleotides: TGCAGTGCTAAGGGACTACAAGAGACCCAGTACTTC.

The J gene is TRBJ1-5, the V gene TRBV6-1; D is ambiguous. CDR1 is MNHNS and CDR2 is SASEGT in the germline V gene. V gave up 2 bases and J gave up 6 bases, with 14 bases separating them. The CDR3 consists of 15 residues. The CDR3 DNA follows: TGTGCCAGCAGTGAAAAAAGGGTATCGATTCAGCCCCAGCATTTT. Encoded protein: CASSEKRVSIQPQHF.

This clonotype was detected many times. The V and J genes are TRBV4-1 and TRBJ2-5; D remains ambiguous. The germline V and J ends were trimmed by 4 bases and 2 bases, with 11 bases remaining between them. The CDR3 consists of 14 residues. Looked up from germline, CDR1 is MGHRA and CDR2 is YSYEKL. The CDR3, as DNA: TGCGCCAGCAGCCTCCCCCTAGAGCAAGAGACCCAGTACTTC. Protein product: CASSLPLEQETQYF.

This clonotype was counted only a few times. V usage is TRBV12-3 or TRBV12-4 and J usage is TRBJ2-7; the match to TRBD2 covers 11 bases. This CDR3 is built from 14 residues. V was clipped by 4 bases and J by 4 bases; unmatched bases: 3. DNA for the CDR3: TGTGCCAGCAGTTCTACTAGCGGGAGTTACGAGCAGTACTTC. This encodes CASSSTSGSYEQYF.